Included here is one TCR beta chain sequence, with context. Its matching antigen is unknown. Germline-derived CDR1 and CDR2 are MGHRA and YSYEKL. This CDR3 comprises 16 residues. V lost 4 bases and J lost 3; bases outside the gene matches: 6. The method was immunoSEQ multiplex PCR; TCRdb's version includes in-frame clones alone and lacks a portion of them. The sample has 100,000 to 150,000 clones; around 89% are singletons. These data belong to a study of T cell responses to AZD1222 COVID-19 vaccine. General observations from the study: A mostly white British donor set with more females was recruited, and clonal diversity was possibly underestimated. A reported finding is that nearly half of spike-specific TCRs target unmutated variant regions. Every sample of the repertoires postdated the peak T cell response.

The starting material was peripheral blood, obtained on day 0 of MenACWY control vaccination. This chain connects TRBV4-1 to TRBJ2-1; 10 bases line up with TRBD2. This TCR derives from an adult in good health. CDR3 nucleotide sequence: TGCGCCAGCAGCCGGTCCGGGACTAGCGACTACAATGAGCAGTTCTTC. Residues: CASSRSGTSDYNEQFF.